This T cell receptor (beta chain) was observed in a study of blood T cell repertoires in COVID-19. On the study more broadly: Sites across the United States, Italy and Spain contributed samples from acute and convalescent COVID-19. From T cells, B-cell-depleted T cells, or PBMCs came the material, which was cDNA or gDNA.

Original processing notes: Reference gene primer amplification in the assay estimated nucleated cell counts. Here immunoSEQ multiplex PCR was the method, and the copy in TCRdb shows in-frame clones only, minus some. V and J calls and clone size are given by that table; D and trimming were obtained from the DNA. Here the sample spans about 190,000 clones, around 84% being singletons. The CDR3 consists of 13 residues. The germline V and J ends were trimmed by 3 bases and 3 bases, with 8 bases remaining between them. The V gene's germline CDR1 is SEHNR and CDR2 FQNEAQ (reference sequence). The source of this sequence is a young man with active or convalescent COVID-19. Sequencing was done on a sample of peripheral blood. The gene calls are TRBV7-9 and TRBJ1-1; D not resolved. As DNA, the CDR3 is TGTGCCAGCAGCTTTTGGCAGGACACTGAAGCTTTCTTT. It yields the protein CASSFWQDTEAFF.